One and the same sample provided the 29 T cell receptor beta chains below, sequenced in a study of blood T cells in healthy people across ages. Using a J-beta primer mix together with a sample-barcoded 5' primer, a second PCR was run for roughly 7 to 11 cycles. TCRdb independently ran MiXCR on the 5' RACE reads; one entry per CDR3 protein. The repertoire holds about 1,800,000 distinct CDR3 sequences, with roughly 28% as singletons. The sequencing sample was made of blood. These receptors came from a woman aged 25 to 39 in good health.

The chain employs TRBV5-1 and TRBJ2-7; D uncertain. Germline V CDR1 and CDR2: SGHRS, YFSETQ. The CDR3 runs 15 residues. Trimming removed 0 bases from V and 0 bases from J, with 10 bases in between. CDR3 sequence reads: CASSLVGSSSYEQYF. Here the CDR3 DNA reads TGCGCCAGCAGCTTGGTGGGTTCGTCCTCCTACGAGCAGTACTTC.

Regarding this clonotype: A read error may be the cause here, since a much bigger clone is one base away. This chain connects TRBV6-6 to TRBJ2-5, with 12 bases fitting TRBD2. Germline lookup yields CDR1 MNHNY and CDR2 SVGAGI (reference sequence). The CDR3 contains 17 residues. J was trimmed by 5 bases and V by 2 bases; bases with no gene match: 9. The CDR3 protein is CASSYRGLAGKGETQYF. CDR3 DNA sequence: TGTGCCAGCAGTTACCGAGGACTAGCGGGGAAAGGGGAGACCCAGTACTTC.

The chain couples TRBV9 to TRBJ2-6; D unresolved. Germline CDR1 and CDR2: SGDLS and YYNGEE. V lost 0 bases and J lost 3, with 10 bases in between. The CDR3 extends over 16 amino acids. The CDR3 region has the DNA TGTGCCAGCAGCGTAGCACTGGGTGGTGGGGCCAACGTCCTGACTTTC. Amino acid sequence: CASSVALGGGANVLTF.

J is TRBJ2-3 and V is TRBV12-3 or TRBV12-4, with 10 bases lining up with TRBD2. The junction had 9 bases not matched to a gene; V was cut back by 5 bases and J by 4 bases. The length of the CDR3 is 16 residues. The CDR3 sequence: CASSRTSGVSADTQYF. The CDR3 region has the DNA TGTGCCAGCAGTCGAACTAGCGGGGTTAGCGCAGATACGCAGTATTTT.

This clonotype occurred many times. The chain is built from TRBV20-1 and TRBJ1-2; TRBD1 might be the D (5 bases). The CDR3 contains 13 residues. Trimming stripped 2 bases from V and 5 bases from J, with 12 bases between. Germline lookup yields CDR1 DFQATT and CDR2 SNEGSKA (reference sequence). The CDR3 loop is CSARIGDPYGYTF. The CDR3 region has the DNA TGCAGTGCTAGAATAGGGGATCCTTATGGCTACACCTTC.

The chain joins TRBV28 to TRBJ2-7, with D hard to call. Germline V gene lookup returns CDR1 MDHEN and CDR2 SYDVKM. The CDR3 is 13 residues long. CDR3 nucleotide sequence: TGTGCAGTCTTGGGAAATACTACCTACGAGCAGTACTTC. Encoded protein: CAVLGNTTYEQYF. Supplemented by reference TRBV28 and TRBJ2-7, the full variable domain reads DVKVTQSSRYLVKRTGEKVFLECVQDMDHENMFWYRQDPGLGLRLIYFSYDVKMKEKGDIPEGYSVSREKKERFSLILESASTNQTSMYLCAVLGNTTYEQYFGPGTRLTVT.

This sequence joins TRBV6-6 and TRBJ2-3, with 8 bases fitting TRBD2. Germline V gene sequence: CDR1 MNHNY, CDR2 SVGAGI (reference sequence). V was clipped by 8 bases and J by 6 bases; unmatched bases: 7. This CDR3 contains 13 residues. The CDR3 bases are TGTGCCAGCCTTTTAGGCGGGAGGGATACGCAGTATTTT. This gives the protein CASLLGGRDTQYF.

This clonotype showed up many times. V gene TRBV20-1 combines with J gene TRBJ2-7, with D perhaps TRBD1 (6 bases). V lost 2 bases and J 2 bases, leaving 13 bases between the germline ends. Per the germline V gene, CDR1 is DFQATT and CDR2 is SNEGSKA (reference sequence). The CDR3 sequence is 14 residues long. CDR3 DNA: TGCAGTGCTAGACTCCCGGGACACACCTACGAGCAGTACTTC. It codes for CSARLPGHTYEQYF.

The chain couples TRBV29-1 to TRBJ1-4; 10 bases agree with TRBD1. Germline V lookup: CDR1 SQVTM, CDR2 ANQGSEA. The length of the CDR3 is 13 residues. V shed 4 bases and J 8 bases; nucleotides not matched to a gene: 4. CDR3: CSVAGTGVEKLFF. In nucleotides, the CDR3 is TGCAGCGTTGCCGGGACAGGGGTAGAAAAACTGTTTTTT.

This rearrangement joins TRBV27 to TRBJ1-2; possibly TRBD1 for D (5 bases). The CDR3 length is 16 residues. CDR1 is MNHEY, CDR2 SMNVEV, per germline (reference sequence). Trimming removed 2 bases from V and 8 bases from J, with 21 bases in between. CDR3 amino acids: CASSLTGVQGKSGYTF. CDR3 DNA sequence: TGTGCCAGCAGTTTAACAGGCGTTCAGGGCAAATCCGGCTACACCTTC.

As DNA, the CDR3 is TGTGCCAGCAGTGACCGAGGCAGCACCTATGGCTACACCTTC. It translates to CASSDRGSTYGYTF. The gene calls are TRBV12-3 or TRBV12-4 and TRBJ1-2; D is unresolved. The CDR3 has 14 amino acids. V lost 5 bases and J lost 4, with 14 bases in between.

This chain uses TRBV7-8 with TRBJ1-2; D is unresolved. Trimming stripped 5 bases from V and 6 bases from J, with 16 bases between. CDR1 and CDR2 (germline): SGHVS, FQNEAQ. The CDR3 is made up of 14 amino acids. CDR3 sequence (DNA): TGTGCCAGCAGCAGACGGGGAGGGTTTGATGGCTACACCTTC. This encodes CASSRRGGFDGYTF.

This clonotype has a handful of counts. The chain recombines TRBV2 with TRBJ2-5; D unresolved. The CDR3 is 14 residues long. Germline V lookup: CDR1 SNHLY, CDR2 FYNNEI. The V and J ends lost 3 bases and 0 bases respectively, with 8 bases between them. CDR3 sequence reads: CASSDHRDQETQYF. The CDR3 DNA follows: TGTGCCAGCAGTGACCACAGAGACCAAGAGACCCAGTACTTC.

The rearrangement links TRBV5-1 to TRBJ2-5, with 11 bases lining up with TRBD2. V trimming: 0 bases; J trimming: 2 bases; junction bases outside the gene matches: 9. There are 18 residues in the CDR3. Germline loops: CDR1 SGHRS, CDR2 YFSETQ. The CDR3 bases are TGCGCCAGCAGCTTGGTAGTTAGCGGGGGGGACCCGCAAGAGACCCAGTACTTC. It codes for CASSLVVSGGDPQETQYF.

This clonotype appeared a few times. V is TRBV7-2 and J is TRBJ1-1; D unresolved. The CDR3 covers 14 residues. Germline lookup yields CDR1 SGHTA and CDR2 FQGNSA. Trimming removed 5 bases from V and 3 bases from J, with 13 bases in between. The CDR3 loop reads CASSPEVHHTEAFF. The CDR3 DNA sequence: TGTGCCAGCAGCCCGGAGGTACACCACACTGAAGCTTTCTTT.

The rearrangement joins TRBV5-1 to TRBJ2-1; weak D call: TRBD2 (5 bases). The J call may be wrong; the DNA end is better matched by TRBJ2-7. The germline CDR1 and CDR2 sequences are SGHRS and YFSETQ. The CDR3 extends over 14 amino acids. CDR3 nucleotides: TGCGCCAGCAGCTTGGCTAGCTCCTACAATGAGCAGTACTTC. Its translation is CASSLASSYNEQYF.

This clonotype was picked up a small number of times. The V and J genes are TRBV19 and TRBJ1-1, with D uncertain. Germline-derived CDR1 and CDR2 are LNHDA and SQIVND (reference sequence). V lost 3 bases and J 4 bases, leaving 9 bases between the germline ends. There are 13 residues in the CDR3. The CDR3 is CASSMGWVTEAFF. The CDR3 nucleotides are TGTGCCAGTAGTATGGGGTGGGTCACTGAAGCTTTCTTT. Full variable domain (rest looked up from reference TRBV19 and TRBJ1-1): DGGITQSPKYLFRKEGQNVTLSCEQNLNHDAMYWYRQDPGQGLRLIYYSQIVNDFQKGDIAEGYSVSREKKESFPLTVTSAQKNPTAFYLCASSMGWVTEAFFGQGTRLTVV.

The V call is TRBV20-1, the J call TRBJ2-7, with D tentatively TRBD2 (5 bases). Germline values: CDR1 DFQATT, CDR2 SNEGSKA (reference sequence). The CDR3 totals 11 residues. V was clipped by 7 bases and J by 7 bases, with 14 bases between them. The CDR3 reads CSVLRGMEQYF. DNA of the CDR3: TGCAGTGTCCTAAGAGGGATGGAGCAGTACTTC.

This clonotype was counted many times. The chain couples TRBV29-1 to TRBJ2-7, with D maybe TRBD1 (6 bases). Trimming shortened V by 3 bases and J by 2 bases, and 17 bases separated the two germline ends. The germline V gene encodes CDR1 SQVTM and CDR2 ANQGSEA. The length of the CDR3 is 15 residues. CDR3 in amino acids: CSVDSQGSHPYEQYF. CDR3 DNA: TGCAGCGTTGACTCGCAGGGGAGTCACCCCTACGAGCAGTACTTC.

This clonotype was observed at least ten times. This chain joins TRBV6-5 and TRBJ1-2; D call uncertain. Germline-derived CDR1 and CDR2 are MNHEY and SVGAGI. Trimming removed 5 bases from V and 0 bases from J, with 13 bases in between. This CDR3 has 15 residues. The CDR3 sequence: CASSTPGISNYGYTF. The CDR3 nucleotides read TGTGCCAGCAGTACCCCCGGGATCTCTAACTATGGCTACACCTTC.

The CDR3 reads CASRIGQGVYNSPLHF. The CDR3 DNA follows: TGTGCCAGCAGGATCGGACAGGGGGTATATAATTCACCCCTCCACTTT. The chain is built from TRBV6-5 and TRBJ1-6, with TRBD1 matching 10 bases. This CDR3 contains 16 residues. Trimming removed 6 bases from V and 4 bases from J; junction bases left unmatched: 6. The germline gives CDR1 MNHEY, CDR2 SVGAGI.

The chain is built from TRBV6-5 and TRBJ1-3; weak D call: TRBD1 (6 bases). Between the trimmed V and J ends, which lost 6 bases and 0 bases, there was a span of 15 bases. Looked up from germline, CDR1 is MNHEY and CDR2 is SVGAGI. The CDR3 sequence is 16 residues long. CDR3 DNA: TGTGCCAGCAGAGGACGGGGACAAACCTCTGGAAACACCATATATTTT. Translated: CASRGRGQTSGNTIYF.

Many counts were recorded for this clonotype. The V gene is TRBV27, the J gene TRBJ1-2; 8 positions match TRBD1. J was trimmed by 8 bases and V by 5 bases; bases with no gene match: 10. The CDR3 is made up of 14 amino acids. Germline V gene data show CDR1 as MNHEY and CDR2 as SMNVEV (reference sequence). The CDR3 spells CASSPTGQGRGYTF. Written as DNA, the CDR3 is TGTGCCAGCAGTCCAACAGGACAGGGCAGAGGCTACACCTTC.

The gene calls are TRBV5-1 and TRBJ1-1; the D is unclear. V lost 2 bases, J lost 0 bases, and 11 bases lay in between. The CDR3 is 15 amino acids. Germline V gives CDR1 SGHRS, CDR2 YFSETQ. This chain's CDR3 is CASSFSGGLNTEAFF. DNA for the CDR3: TGCGCCAGCAGCTTTTCGGGCGGACTGAACACTGAAGCTTTCTTT.

This chain uses TRBV12-3 or TRBV12-4 with TRBJ1-1, with 8 nucleotides matching TRBD1. The CDR3 spans 15 residues. The V segment lost 6 bases and the J segment 11 bases; nucleotides outside the gene matches: 17. In DNA form, the CDR3 reads TGTGCCAGCAGAGAACAGGGCAGGGGGCTCAAAGGGGCTTTCTTT. Its translation is CASREQGRGLKGAFF.

V and J are TRBV12-3 or TRBV12-4 and TRBJ1-6; D gene ambiguous. The CDR3 runs 13 residues. V was cut by 6 bases and J by 6 bases, with 9 bases left in between. In nucleotides, the CDR3 is TGTGCCAGCAGCAGGACCCCTAATTCACCCCTCCACTTT. Translated: CASSRTPNSPLHF.

In this sample, this clonotype turned up many times. The chain recombines TRBV10-2 with TRBJ2-5; the D is unclear. V shed 7 bases and J shed 2 bases, with 11 bases lying between them. Looked up from germline, CDR1 is WSHSY and CDR2 is SAAADI. The CDR3 runs 13 residues. CDR3 sequence: CASKAQPQETQYF. The CDR3 DNA sequence: TGCGCCAGCAAGGCACAGCCGCAAGAGACCCAGTACTTC.

The chain links TRBV5-5 to TRBJ2-7, with a possible D match to TRBD1 (6 bases). Trimming pared 4 bases from V and 4 bases from J, leaving 18 bases between. The CDR3 consists of 15 residues. Per the germline V gene, CDR1 is SGHKS and CDR2 is YYEKEE (reference sequence). The CDR3 DNA follows: TGTGCCAGCAGCCCGGAACGGGACATCAAATACGAGCAGTACTTC. Its translation is CASSPERDIKYEQYF.

The chain employs TRBV2 and TRBJ2-4, with 14 bases fitting TRBD2. Germline CDR1 and CDR2: SNHLY and FYNNEI. The length of the CDR3 is 18 residues. V shed 7 bases, J shed 0 bases, and the junction held 8 bases outside the gene matches. CDR3 protein: CASTRLAGGSGAKNIQYF. CDR3 bases: TGTGCCAGCACCCGACTAGCGGGAGGGTCGGGAGCCAAAAACATTCAGTACTTC.